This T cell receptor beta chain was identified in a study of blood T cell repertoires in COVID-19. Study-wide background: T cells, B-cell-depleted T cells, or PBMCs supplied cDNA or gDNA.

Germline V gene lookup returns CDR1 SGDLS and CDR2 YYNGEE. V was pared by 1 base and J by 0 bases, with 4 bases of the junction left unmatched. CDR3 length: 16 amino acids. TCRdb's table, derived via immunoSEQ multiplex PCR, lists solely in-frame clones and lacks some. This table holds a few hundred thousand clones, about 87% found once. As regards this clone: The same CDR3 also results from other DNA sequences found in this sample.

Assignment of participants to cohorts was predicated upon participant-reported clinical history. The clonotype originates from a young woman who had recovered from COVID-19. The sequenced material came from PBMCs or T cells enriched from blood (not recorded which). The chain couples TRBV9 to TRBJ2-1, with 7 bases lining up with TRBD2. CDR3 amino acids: CASSVLAASSYNEQFF. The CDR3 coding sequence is TGTGCCAGCAGCGTACTAGCGGCTAGCTCCTACAATGAGCAGTTCTTC.